The source of this TCR beta chain is a study of shared clonotypes between healthy human individuals. The study's findings and limits: Few donors limited the genetic and exposure-history diversity represented.

The CDR3 consists of 16 residues. Template amounts of approximately 300 ng DNA, approximately 30,000 T cell genomes, were employed in unsorted PBMC replicate PCRs. Assay used: immunoSEQ multiplex PCR; TCRdb lists only in-frame clones, some missing. Of fewer than 700,000 clones in the sample, roughly 79% were seen once. About this clone itself: Its specificity is not known.

The chain recombines TRBV21-1 with TRBJ2-1. TRBV21-1 is designated a pseudogene. The source material was PBMCs. This receptor was identified in a woman in her forties in good health. Some clones in this sample may be carry-over from other donors' samples. This CDR3 reads CASSNNRGLYNNEQFF. The CDR3 DNA follows: TGTGCCAGCAGCAACAACCGGGGGCTGTACAACAATGAGCAGTTCTTC.